What follows describes a single T cell receptor (beta chain). As handled by the study authors: Reference gene primer amplification gave nucleated cell count estimates. Assay used: immunoSEQ multiplex PCR; TCRdb lists only in-frame clones, some missing. V, J and clone size were drawn from that table, and D and trimming were deduced from the DNA. The sample carries more than 100,000 clones, approximately 87% recorded once. V was shortened by 2 bases and J by 0 bases, with 10 bases between the two germline ends. The CDR3 loop spans 15 amino acids. Looked up from germline, CDR1 is LGHDT and CDR2 is YNNKEL (reference sequence). The data belong to a study of blood T cell repertoires in COVID-19. Study-level information: Researchers got acute and convalescent COVID-19 samples from the United States, Italy and Spain. T cells, B-cell-depleted T cells, or PBMCs provided the cDNA or gDNA that served as material.

The rearrangement links TRBV3-1 (or the pseudogene TRBV3-2) to TRBJ1-1; unclear D gene. The sequence was collected from a human donor in a cohort sampled during active or convalescent COVID-19. Sequencing input: peripheral blood. DNA for the CDR3: TGTGCCAGCAGCCAAACCCCCACAGTGAACACTGAAGCTTTCTTT. This translates into CASSQTPTVNTEAFF.